The next 32 T cell receptor beta chains were all read from a single sample in a study of blood T cell repertoires in COVID-19. Assay used: immunoSEQ multiplex PCR; TCRdb lists only in-frame clones, some missing. The data hold 20,000 to 25,000 clones, with 70% to 90% observed a single time. Sequenced material: peripheral blood. Receptors were obtained from a man aged 45 to 65 with active COVID-19.

The genes are TRBV4-3 and TRBJ2-7, with TRBD1 identical over 11 bases. The V and J ends lost 1 base and 5 bases, in that order; junction bases with no gene match: 7. Germline values: CDR1 LGHNA, CDR2 YSLEER. The CDR3 runs to 16 residues. CDR3 in DNA: TGCGCCAGCAGCCAAGGCCCGGGACAGGGGGTTGACGAGCAGTACTTC. Its translation is CASSQGPGQGVDEQYF.

This chain links TRBV14 with TRBJ2-3, with 11 bases aligning to TRBD2. Germline V lookup: CDR1 SGHDN, CDR2 FVKESK. The CDR3 length is 15 residues. J gave up 9 bases and V 5 bases, and 10 bases lay outside the gene matches. CDR3 sequence: CASSGSGGAVVTQYF. The CDR3 bases are TGTGCCAGCAGCGGTAGCGGGGGGGCTGTGGTCACGCAGTATTTT.

The chain links TRBV7-2 to TRBJ2-1; perhaps TRBD1 as D (8 bases). With 2 bases removed from V and 2 bases from J, the gap between germline ends came to 13 bases. The germline gives CDR1 SGHTA, CDR2 FQGNSA. This CDR3 has 16 amino acids. The CDR3 reads CASSLTGGGPYNEQFF. CDR3 DNA sequence: TGTGCCAGCAGCTTAACAGGGGGGGGACCCTACAATGAGCAGTTCTTC.

The chain uses TRBV15 and TRBJ2-3; D is possibly TRBD1 (6 bases). This CDR3 has 15 amino acids. The ends were cut back, 3 bases at V and 1 base at J, with 11 bases in the middle. In germline, CDR1 is LNHNV, CDR2 YYDKDF (reference sequence). The CDR3 region is CATSRSWGRTDTQYF. The DNA of the CDR3 is TGTGCCACCAGCAGGTCGTGGGGGCGCACAGATACGCAGTATTTT.

Here the CDR3 DNA reads TGTGCCAGCAGCCTGACAGGGGGCTATGACCAGCCCCAGCATTTT. Residues: CASSLTGGYDQPQHF. The chain recombines TRBV5-4 with TRBJ1-5; 10 bases line up with TRBD1. CDR1 SGHNT and CDR2 YYREEE come from the germline V gene (reference sequence). After removal of 4 bases from V and 7 bases from J, the junction contained 8 bases not matched to a gene. This CDR3 is 15 amino acids long.

This clone has just one count. The CDR3 DNA reads TGCGCCAGCAGCGAGGGACAGCGACTAACCTCTGGGGCCAACGTCCTGACTTTC. Translated: CASSEGQRLTSGANVLTF. This chain uses TRBV4-3 with TRBJ2-6; 7 bases match TRBD1. J was trimmed by 0 bases and V by 5 bases; bases with no gene match: 10. The CDR3 contains 18 residues. The germline V gene encodes CDR1 LGHNA and CDR2 YSLEER.

The CDR3 loop reads CASSFTGAGQPQHF. The CDR3 DNA reads TGCGCCAGCAGCTTTACAGGGGCAGGTCAGCCCCAGCATTTT. The chain carries TRBV5-1 and TRBJ1-5; TRBD1 matches at 7 bases. Germline CDR1 SGHRS, CDR2 YFSETQ. The junction had 5 bases not matched to a gene; V was cut back by 2 bases and J by 6 bases. This CDR3 contains 14 residues.

This clone was seen once. The chain recombines TRBV4-1 with TRBJ2-1; the D is unclear. In germline, CDR1 is MGHRA, CDR2 YSYEKL. The CDR3 contains 15 residues. Trimming pared 0 bases from V and 5 bases from J, leaving 11 bases between. The CDR3 region has the DNA TGCGCCAGCAGCCAAGATTCTCGTATCCACAATGAGCAGTTCTTC. Its protein is CASSQDSRIHNEQFF.

The chain is built from TRBV5-1 and TRBJ2-7; 9 bases agree with TRBD1. Germline CDR1 reads SGHRS; CDR2 reads YFSETQ. The V gene end was trimmed by 3 bases and the J gene end by 1 base; junction bases not matched to a gene: 11. The CDR3 contains 17 residues. The CDR3 nucleotides are TGCGCCAGCAGCTCCTGGAGAGGGACAGGGATGTCCTACGAGCAGTACTTC. Protein sequence: CASSSWRGTGMSYEQYF.

The genes are TRBV25-1 and TRBJ1-1; D not resolved. V lost 6 bases and J 2 bases, leaving 10 bases between the germline ends. Per germline, CDR1 MGHDK and CDR2 SYGVNS. The CDR3 consists of 13 residues. For the CDR3, the DNA is TGTGCCAGCAGCGGACGGGGAAACACTGAAGCTTTCTTT. It is translated as CASSGRGNTEAFF.

The chain couples TRBV9 to TRBJ2-3; D is unclear. Germline values: CDR1 SGDLS, CDR2 YYNGEE. The CDR3 consists of 15 residues. Between the trimmed V and J ends, which lost 0 bases and 0 bases, there was a span of 8 bases. The CDR3 region is CASSVVPISTDTQYF. For the CDR3, the DNA is TGTGCCAGCAGCGTAGTGCCTATCAGCACAGATACGCAGTATTTT.

This sequence joins TRBV6-6 and TRBJ2-7; D gene ambiguous. With 6 bases removed from V and 0 bases from J, the gap between germline ends came to 6 bases. Germline V gives CDR1 MNHNY, CDR2 SVGAGI (reference sequence). This CDR3 is 12 amino acids long. CDR3 nucleotides: TGTGCCAGCAGGCCGAGCTCCTACGAGCAGTACTTC. Translated: CASRPSSYEQYF.

J is TRBJ2-7 and V is TRBV10-3; 11 bases line up with TRBD1. V lost 1 base to trimming and J lost 4 bases; unmatched junction nucleotides: 18. Germline loops: CDR1 ENHRY, CDR2 SYGVKD. The CDR3 runs 20 residues. Here the CDR3 DNA reads TGTGCCATCAGTGAGTACCGGACAGGGGGCCAACGATCTTTTGGATACGAGCAGTACTTC. It specifies CAISEYRTGGQRSFGYEQYF.

The V and J genes are TRBV9 and TRBJ1-2; D perhaps matches TRBD1 (5 bases). V was trimmed by 3 bases and J by 0 bases, leaving 15 bases between them. Per germline, CDR1 SGDLS and CDR2 YYNGEE. The CDR3 has 16 residues. The CDR3 region is CASSAGGEVANYGYTF. In DNA form, the CDR3 reads TGTGCCAGCAGCGCAGGAGGGGAGGTAGCTAACTATGGCTACACCTTC.

The chain couples TRBV12-3 or TRBV12-4 to TRBJ2-1; possibly TRBD2 for D (5 bases). Trimming cost V 3 bases and J 14 bases, with 11 bases left between them. The CDR3 is made up of 11 amino acids. The CDR3 reads CASSLFGDEFF. CDR3 bases: TGTGCCAGCAGTTTGTTCGGGGATGAGTTCTTC.

The chain joins TRBV6-5 to TRBJ1-2, with D hard to call. V was clipped by 5 bases and J by 8 bases, with 18 bases between them. The CDR3 length is 14 residues. CDR1 is MNHEY, CDR2 SVGAGI, per germline. CDR3 in amino acids: CASSRPGRGEGYTF. The CDR3, as DNA: TGTGCCAGCAGTCGCCCCGGGCGCGGGGAGGGCTACACCTTC.

This chain connects TRBV9 to TRBJ2-3, with 9 bases identical to TRBD2. The CDR3 consists of 15 residues. The germline CDR1 and CDR2 sequences are SGDLS and YYNGEE. Trimming took 0 bases from V and 1 from J; bases not matched to a gene: 0. CDR3 in DNA: TGTGCCAGCAGCGTAGGACTAGCGGGCACAGATACGCAGTATTTT. Its protein product is CASSVGLAGTDTQYF.

The rearrangement joins TRBV5-1 to TRBJ1-2; D is perhaps TRBD1 (5 bases). Trimming took off 4 bases at V and 4 bases at J, with 14 bases between the two ends. Germline CDR1 and CDR2: SGHRS and YFSETQ. The CDR3 length is 14 residues. CDR3 amino acids: CASSLSGFSYGYTF. The CDR3 DNA sequence: TGCGCCAGCAGCCTCTCAGGGTTCAGCTATGGCTACACCTTC.

V is TRBV21-1 and J is TRBJ2-1; the table's D call, TRBD2, has no DNA check behind it. TRBV21-1 is a documented pseudogene. The CDR3 runs 17 residues. The CDR3 DNA reads TGTGCCAGCAGCAGAGAGAAAAAGGACCGGGCGGGGGCTGAGCAGTTCTTC. Translating gives CASSREKKDRAGAEQFF.

The V call is TRBV7-9, the J call TRBJ2-3; TRBD1 is a possible D gene (6 bases). This CDR3 has 15 amino acids. V was shortened by 5 bases and J by 0 bases, with 12 bases between the two germline ends. Per germline, CDR1 SEHNR and CDR2 FQNEAQ (reference sequence). DNA for the CDR3: TGTGCCAGCAGCGCCGGACAGACAAGCACAGATACGCAGTATTTT. It translates to CASSAGQTSTDTQYF.

The chain carries TRBV4-1 and TRBJ2-1, with 9 nucleotides matching TRBD1. This CDR3 comprises 15 residues. The germline CDR1 and CDR2 sequences are MGHRA and YSYEKL. V trimming: 2 bases; J trimming: 7 bases; junction bases outside the gene matches: 6. CDR3 nucleotide sequence: TGCGCCAGCAGCCAACGGGACAGGGAAAGGAATGAGCAGTTCTTC. Its translation: CASSQRDRERNEQFF.

The chain combines TRBV19 with TRBJ1-1; D gene ambiguous. CDR3 length: 13 residues. Germline V gives CDR1 LNHDA, CDR2 SQIVND (reference sequence). Trimming removed 7 bases from V and 1 base from J, with 10 bases in between. The CDR3 sequence: CASTIQENTEAFF. The CDR3 DNA is TGTGCCAGTACCATACAAGAGAACACTGAAGCTTTCTTT. The variable domain in full, completed from reference TRBV19 and TRBJ1-1, reads DGGITQSPKYLFRKEGQNVTLSCEQNLNHDAMYWYRQDPGQGLRLIYYSQIVNDFQKGDIAEGYSVSREKKESFPLTVTSAQKNPTAFYLCASTIQENTEAFFGQGTRLTVV.

V and J are TRBV19 and TRBJ2-7, with D possibly TRBD2 on 6 matching bases. In germline, CDR1 is LNHDA, CDR2 SQIVND (reference sequence). Deletions cut 3 bases from V and 2 bases from J, with 11 bases between. The CDR3 has 14 residues. DNA for the CDR3: TGTGCCAGTAGTATTGGGACTGCAACCTACGAGCAGTACTTC. Protein: CASSIGTATYEQYF.

The J gene is TRBJ1-2, the V gene TRBV3-1 (or the pseudogene TRBV3-2), with 10 positions matching TRBD1. V shed 0 bases and J 5 bases; nucleotides not matched to a gene: 3. The germline CDR1 and CDR2 sequences are LGHDT and YNNKEL (reference sequence). The CDR3 loop spans 15 amino acids. This CDR3 is CASSQDGTGVYGYTF. CDR3 nucleotides: TGTGCCAGCAGCCAAGACGGGACAGGGGTTTATGGCTACACCTTC.

The chain couples TRBV13 to TRBJ2-3; the match to TRBD2 covers 8 bases. The CDR3 has 14 amino acids. Trimming removed 6 bases from V and 4 bases from J; junction bases left unmatched: 6. Germline V gene sequence: CDR1 PRHDT, CDR2 FYEKMQ (reference sequence). The CDR3 nucleotides are TGTGCCAGCAGTCCGGGACTAGAGCCAGATACGCAGTATTTT. It yields the protein CASSPGLEPDTQYF.

CDR3 bases: TGCAGCAGCCGGGACAGGGTTTCATCCGAGCAGTACTTC. Amino acids: CSSRDRVSSEQYF. This chain joins TRBV29-1 and TRBJ2-7, with 9 bases that match TRBD1. Looked up from germline, CDR1 is SQVTM and CDR2 is ANQGSEA. Trimming took 8 bases from V and 6 from J; bases not matched to a gene: 11. The CDR3 is 13 amino acids.

This chain connects TRBV3-1 (or the pseudogene TRBV3-2) to TRBJ2-2; 15 bases fit TRBD2. The trim removed 0 bases at V and 1 base at J, leaving 6 bases unmatched. The germline gives CDR1 LGHDT, CDR2 YNNKEL (reference sequence). This CDR3 is built from 20 residues. This CDR3 reads CASSQELGTSGGKNTGELFF. The CDR3 DNA follows: TGTGCCAGCAGCCAAGAGCTCGGGACTAGCGGGGGGAAGAACACCGGGGAGCTGTTTTTT.

The chain joins TRBV19 to TRBJ2-5; TRBD2 might be the D (5 bases). V was cut by 3 bases and J by 1 base, with 9 bases left in between. CDR1 and CDR2 from the germline V gene are LNHDA and SQIVND (reference sequence). The CDR3 is 14 residues long. The CDR3 DNA reads TGTGCCAGTAGTATTGGGAGACGCCAAGAGACCCAGTACTTC. Its translation: CASSIGRRQETQYF.

This CDR3 is CASSYRGDRRETQYF. DNA for the CDR3: TGCGCCAGCAGCTACAGAGGGGACAGGCGAGAGACCCAGTACTTC. The rearrangement links TRBV4-1 to TRBJ2-5; 8 bases are a match to TRBD1. CDR1 is MGHRA and CDR2 is YSYEKL in the germline V gene. The trim removed 5 bases at V and 4 bases at J, leaving 9 bases unmatched. The CDR3 is 15 amino acids.

This clone came up a few times. The chain combines TRBV30 with TRBJ2-3, with 10 bases that match TRBD2. This CDR3 comprises 15 residues. In germline, CDR1 is GTSNPN, CDR2 SVGIG (reference sequence). Trimming removed 3 bases from V and 0 bases from J; junction bases left unmatched: 3. CDR3 sequence reads: CAWSLAGGSTDTQYF. CDR3 sequence (DNA): TGTGCCTGGAGCTTAGCGGGGGGAAGCACAGATACGCAGTATTTT.

The V call is TRBV5-1, the J call TRBJ2-7; 7 bases are shared with TRBD1. The length of the CDR3 is 14 residues. Germline CDR1 is SGHRS and CDR2 is YFSETQ. The V segment lost 4 bases and the J segment 2 bases; nucleotides outside the gene matches: 6. CDR3 nucleotides: TGCGCCAGCAGCATGACAGGGACAACCTACGAGCAGTACTTC. Encoded protein: CASSMTGTTYEQYF.

This clone was found once. The chain is built from TRBV7-3 and TRBJ1-2, with D maybe TRBD1 (6 bases). With 2 bases removed from V and 4 bases from J, the gap between germline ends came to 14 bases. CDR1 is SGHTA, CDR2 FQGTGA, per germline. This CDR3 is 15 amino acids long. The CDR3 nucleotides are TGTGCCAGCAGCTTATTTGGGGGCGGCTCCTATGGCTACACCTTC. This translates into CASSLFGGGSYGYTF. Together with reference TRBV7-3 and TRBJ1-2, the CDR3 gives the full variable domain: GAGVSQTPSNKVTEKGKYVELRCDPISGHTALYWYRQSLGQGPEFLIYFQGTGAADDSGLPNDRFFAVRPEGSVSTLKIQRTERGDSAVYLCASSLFGGGSYGYTFGSGTRLTVV.